The text below deals with one TCR beta chain. CDR1 and CDR2 from the germline V gene are SSHAT and FNYEAQ (reference sequence). Trimming left V 2 bases short and J 5 bases short, with 12 bases between. CDR3 size: 15 residues. The data are from a study of blood T cell repertoires in COVID-19. Sequencing was performed with immunoSEQ multiplex PCR; in TCRdb, only in-frame clones are kept and a portion is missing. This sample yields about 300,000 clones, of which 86% are seen a single time; approximately 2.4% belongs to the top ten. The chain carries TRBV7-7 and TRBJ2-2; D perhaps matches TRBD2 (5 bases). The sequenced sample was PBMCs or T cells enriched from blood (not recorded which). This clonotype was obtained from a young woman who had recovered from COVID-19. The CDR3: CASSLFTRGTGELFF. The DNA of the CDR3 is TGTGCCAGCAGCTTATTCACTAGAGGGACCGGGGAGCTGTTTTTT.